This paragraph covers one T cell receptor (beta chain) sequence. The source of the sample is a study of T cells in Graves' hyperthyroidism and ophthalmopathy. Study at large: Peripheral blood sampling occurred at initial diagnosis, before any treatment.

Amplified regions were TCR beta CDR3 sequences from RNA transcripts. HTBI primers drove first-round RT-PCR of the TCR CDR3. From the multiplex PCR reads, TCRdb called clonotypes with MiXCR, one entry per CDR3 protein. The top ten clones hold around 47% of a sample with a few hundred thousand distinct CDR3 sequences, approximately 23% of them seen once. This CDR3 region has 12 residues. Germline V gives CDR1 DFQATT, CDR2 SNEGSKA (reference sequence). After removal of 2 bases from V and 6 bases from J, the junction contained 3 bases not matched to a gene. J is TRBJ2-5 and V is TRBV20-1, with 7 positions matching TRBD1. Sample: blood. This clonotype was obtained from a woman between 65 and 79 years old with Graves' ophthalmopathy. CDR3: CSARQTGQTQYF. For the CDR3, the DNA is TGCAGTGCTAGACAGACAGGGCAGACCCAGTACTTC.